A single sample is the source of the 10 T cell receptor beta chains below, sequenced in a study of T cell responses to AZD1222 COVID-19 vaccine. TCRdb's table, derived via immunoSEQ multiplex PCR, lists solely in-frame clones and lacks some. Among about 150,000 clones listed, approximately 91% were seen once. The starting material was peripheral blood, obtained after recovery from COVID-19. All receptors come from an adult who had recovered from COVID-19.

The genes are TRBV5-1 and TRBJ2-5; 9 bases are shared with TRBD1. Germline values: CDR1 SGHRS, CDR2 YFSETQ. Trimming removed 4 bases from V and 4 bases from J; junction bases left unmatched: 5. CDR3 size: 14 residues. In DNA form, the CDR3 reads TGCGCCAGCAGCGTGGGACAGGGAAGAGAGACCCAGTACTTC. This sequence encodes CASSVGQGRETQYF. The whole variable domain, remainder taken from reference TRBV5-1 and TRBJ2-5, is KAGVTQTPRYLIKTRGQQVTLSCSPISGHRSVSWYQQTPGQGLQFLFEYFSETQRNKGNFPGRFSGRQFSNSRSEMNVSTLELGDSALYLCASSVGQGRETQYFGPGTRLLVL.

This clone was detected only a few times. The chain employs TRBV18 and TRBJ1-1; 8 bases agree with TRBD1. The CDR3 loop spans 15 amino acids. Losses at the gene ends were 6 bases for V and 0 bases for J; bases not matched to a gene: 6. Germline CDR1 reads KGHSH; CDR2 reads LQKENI. The CDR3 spells CASSPWTGMNTEAFF. The CDR3 DNA reads TGTGCCAGCTCCCCCTGGACAGGGATGAACACTGAAGCTTTCTTT.

The chain is built from TRBV11-2 and TRBJ2-7; D gene unclear. The CDR3 spans 14 residues. V was pared by 3 bases and J by 2 bases, with 11 bases between. CDR1 SGHAT and CDR2 FQNNGV come from the germline V gene. The CDR3 sequence: CASSLTGGTYEQYF. DNA for the CDR3: TGTGCCAGCAGCTTGACGGGTGGCACCTACGAGCAGTACTTC.

The V call is TRBV2, the J call TRBJ1-6, with D perhaps TRBD1 (5 bases). Per the germline V gene, CDR1 is SNHLY and CDR2 is FYNNEI. The CDR3 is 16 amino acids. Trimming pared 6 bases from V and 3 bases from J, leaving 15 bases between. The CDR3 region has the DNA TGTGCCAGCAGCCAGGGAACAAAAAACTATAATTCACCCCTCCACTTT. Its protein product is CASSQGTKNYNSPLHF.

The gene calls are TRBV27 and TRBJ1-2; D might be TRBD1 (6 bases). Germline V gene sequence: CDR1 MNHEY, CDR2 SMNVEV (reference sequence). The CDR3 has 16 amino acids. The V and J ends lost 1 base and 2 bases respectively, with 14 bases between them. The CDR3 DNA reads as TGTGCCAGCAGTTTATTGGGGGGCTATCCGAACTATGGCTACACCTTC. It yields the protein CASSLLGGYPNYGYTF.

The chain links TRBV7-2 to TRBJ2-2, with 12 bases matching TRBD2. This CDR3 spans 17 amino acids. V was pared by 2 bases and J by 8 bases, with 9 bases of the junction left unmatched. Germline values: CDR1 SGHTA, CDR2 FQGNSA. This CDR3 is CASSLFSLAGGTGELFF. As DNA, the CDR3 is TGTGCCAGCAGCTTATTCTCACTAGCGGGAGGAACTGGGGAGCTGTTTTTT.

The V and J genes are TRBV2 and TRBJ2-3, with 7 bases aligning to TRBD2. V shed 3 bases and J 1 base; nucleotides not matched to a gene: 7. The germline V gene has CDR1 SNHLY and CDR2 FYNNEI. The CDR3 runs to 16 residues. Written as DNA, the CDR3 is TGTGCCAGCAGTGACCCTTGGAGCGGGGGCACAGATACGCAGTATTTT. Amino acids: CASSDPWSGGTDTQYF.

The chain links TRBV4-1 to TRBJ1-5; D call uncertain. The CDR3 is made up of 13 amino acids. V lost 6 bases and J 1 base, leaving 7 bases between the germline ends. Germline V gives CDR1 MGHRA, CDR2 YSYEKL. The CDR3 DNA sequence: TGCGCCAGCAGTGGACTGAGCAATCAGCCCCAGCATTTT. Its translation is CASSGLSNQPQHF.

The chain uses TRBV6-1 and TRBJ1-2; D may be TRBD1 (6 bases). Germline CDR1 reads MNHNS; CDR2 reads SASEGT. The CDR3 is 15 residues long. V was clipped by 3 bases and J by 8 bases, with 19 bases between them. The CDR3 coding sequence is TGTGCCAGCAGTGACCAAAGGGGAAGAGGGGGAGGCTACACCTTC. It is translated as CASSDQRGRGGGYTF.

The rearrangement uses TRBV15 and TRBJ2-7, with TRBD2 as a possible D gene (5 bases). V dropped 3 bases and J dropped 7 bases, with 10 bases sitting between them. Germline CDR1 reads LNHNV; CDR2 reads YYDKDF (reference sequence). CDR3 length: 12 amino acids. Written as DNA, the CDR3 is TGTGCCACCAGCAGGGGAGAGTTGGAGCAGTACTTC. Translated: CATSRGELEQYF.